This T cell receptor beta chain was sequenced during a study of Ad26.COV2.S vaccination and SARS-CoV-2 variants. Study-level information: Intramuscular Ad26.COV2.S doses were given once or twice, 56 days apart.

Documented treatment: roughly 20 received Ad26.COV2.S at low or high dose, single or two shots; 5 received placebo; per-sample allocation not given. Repertoires come from day 63 after the first vaccine or placebo injection. Spike of the Wuhan-strain SARS-CoV-2 was expressed by an Ad26 vector, which formed the vaccine. Trimming left V 2 bases short and J 0 bases short, with 5 bases between. The CDR3 covers 13 residues. Germline values: CDR1 SGHRS, CDR2 YFSETQ. TCRdb's copy holds only in-frame clones and misses some; the assay was immunoSEQ multiplex PCR. This table has roughly 380,000 clones, approximately 87% appearing once. About this clone itself: The sample holds other DNA sequences that translate to the same CDR3.

The chain employs TRBV5-1 and TRBJ2-5; the D is unclear. Here the sequenced sample was peripheral blood, taken in a trial of Ad26.COV2.S vaccine versus placebo. The source of this sequence is a person between 18 and 65 years old who received the Ad26.COV2.S COVID-19 vaccine or a placebo. The CDR3 nucleotides are TGCGCCAGCAGCTTACGGTACCAAGAGACCCAGTACTTC. It yields the protein CASSLRYQETQYF.